Each of the 6 T cell receptor beta chains below was sequenced from the same sample in a study of blood T cell repertoires in COVID-19. Profiling relied on immunoSEQ multiplex PCR, and the TCRdb table lists in-frame clones only, not all of them. The sample records a few hundred thousand clones, approximately 85% being singletons. The sample consisted of peripheral blood. The receptors here all came from a middle-aged man with active or convalescent COVID-19.

This clone was observed a few times. This chain links TRBV28 with TRBJ1-1; the match to TRBD1 covers 8 bases. Germline CDR1 MDHEN, CDR2 SYDVKM. The trim removed 3 bases at V and 6 bases at J, leaving 15 bases unmatched. The CDR3 is 17 residues long. CDR3 nucleotide sequence: TGTGCCAGCAGTTTCGCCGGACAGGGTTTTGGAGGTTCTGAAGCTTTCTTT. Its protein product is CASSFAGQGFGGSEAFF.

The chain links TRBV28 to TRBJ1-2; the D gene is possibly TRBD1 (5 bases). V dropped 2 bases and J dropped 13 bases, with 14 bases sitting between them. Germline V lookup: CDR1 MDHEN, CDR2 SYDVKM. The CDR3 is made up of 12 amino acids. The CDR3 DNA follows: TGTGCCAGCAGTTTAGCAGGGAAGTCCTCCACCTTC. Translating gives CASSLAGKSSTF.

This chain links TRBV28 with TRBJ1-3; D gene uncertain. The V end lost 5 bases, the J end lost 4 bases, and 12 bases lay between the germline ends. Germline V gives CDR1 MDHEN, CDR2 SYDVKM. The CDR3 is 14 residues long. The chain's CDR3 is CASSPPPGGNTIYF. The CDR3, as DNA: TGTGCCAGCAGTCCCCCCCCCGGGGGAAACACCATATATTTT.

V and J are TRBV12-3 or TRBV12-4 and TRBJ2-1; weak D call: TRBD1 (6 bases). V shed 4 bases and J shed 6 bases, with 10 bases lying between them. The CDR3 has 13 residues. CDR3 in amino acids: CASSSGVTNEQFF. The CDR3 bases are TGTGCCAGCAGTTCAGGGGTGACCAATGAGCAGTTCTTC.

The chain uses TRBV14 and TRBJ2-5; the match to TRBD2 covers 8 bases. V trimming: 3 bases; J trimming: 7 bases; junction bases outside the gene matches: 13. CDR3 length equals 16 residues. Looked up from germline, CDR1 is SGHDN and CDR2 is FVKESK. The CDR3 region is CASSHETGTSFGTQYF. In nucleotides, the CDR3 is TGTGCCAGCAGCCACGAGACCGGGACTAGTTTCGGGACCCAGTACTTC.

The chain couples TRBV10-1 to TRBJ2-1; the D gene is possibly TRBD2 (7 bases). CDR1 and CDR2 from the germline V gene are WNHNN and SYGVQD (reference sequence). Trimming stripped 4 bases from V and 6 bases from J, with 34 bases between. This CDR3 is built from 21 residues. CDR3 protein: CASSAISPGHLGTIPGNEQFF. CDR3 sequence (DNA): TGCGCCAGCAGTGCTATTAGTCCGGGACACCTAGGGACTATCCCGGGCAATGAGCAGTTCTTC.